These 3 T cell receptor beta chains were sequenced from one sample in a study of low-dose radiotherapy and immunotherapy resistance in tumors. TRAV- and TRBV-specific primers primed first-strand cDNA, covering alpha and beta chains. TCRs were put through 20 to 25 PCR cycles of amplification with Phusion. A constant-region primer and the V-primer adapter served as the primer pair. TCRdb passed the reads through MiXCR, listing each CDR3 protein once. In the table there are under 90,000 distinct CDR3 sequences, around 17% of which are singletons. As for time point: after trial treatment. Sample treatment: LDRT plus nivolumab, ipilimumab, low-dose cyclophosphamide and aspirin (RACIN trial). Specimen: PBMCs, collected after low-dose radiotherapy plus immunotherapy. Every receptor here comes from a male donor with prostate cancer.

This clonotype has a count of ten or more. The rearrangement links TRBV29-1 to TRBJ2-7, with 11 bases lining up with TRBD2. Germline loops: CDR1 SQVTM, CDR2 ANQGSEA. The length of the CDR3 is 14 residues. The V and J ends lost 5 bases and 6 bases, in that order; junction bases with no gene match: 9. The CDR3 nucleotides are TGCAGCGTTTCCCTGACTAGCGGGATTGGCGAGCAGTACTTC. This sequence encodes CSVSLTSGIGEQYF.

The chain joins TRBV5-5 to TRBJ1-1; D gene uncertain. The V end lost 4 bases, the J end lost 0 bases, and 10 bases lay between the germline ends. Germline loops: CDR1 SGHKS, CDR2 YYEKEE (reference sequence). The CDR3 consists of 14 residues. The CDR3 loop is CASSRRAMNTEAFF. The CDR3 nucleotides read TGTGCCAGCAGCAGAAGGGCAATGAACACTGAAGCTTTCTTT. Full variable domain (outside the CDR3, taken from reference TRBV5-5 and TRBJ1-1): DAGVTQSPTHLIKTRGQQVTLRCSPISGHKSVSWYQQVLGQGPQFIFQYYEKEERGRGNFPDRFSARQFPNYSSELNVNALLLGDSALYLCASSRRAMNTEAFFGQGTRLTVV.

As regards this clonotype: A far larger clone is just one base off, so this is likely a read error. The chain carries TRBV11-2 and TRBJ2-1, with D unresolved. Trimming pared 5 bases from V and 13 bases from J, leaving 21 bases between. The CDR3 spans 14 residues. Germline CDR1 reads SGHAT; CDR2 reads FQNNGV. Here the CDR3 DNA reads TGTGCCAGCAGCCTTCCGGGCAACCAAGAGACCCAGTTCTTC. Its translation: CASSLPGNQETQFF.